This entry lists 25 T cell receptor beta chains sequenced from one sample in a study of shared clonotypes between healthy human individuals. Clones were read by immunoSEQ multiplex PCR, and TCRdb kept only the in-frame ones, dropping some. The table has 850,000 to 1,200,000 clones, 65% to 75% seen once; the top ten hold around 1.5%. The sample comprised memory CD4+ T cells sorted from blood. The subset: CD45RA-negative fraction. All receptors derive from a young man in good health.

About this clone itself: Other DNA variants within this sample encode the same CDR3. The chain has TRBV6-1 and TRBJ2-7, with D perhaps matching TRBD1 or TRBD2 (6 bases each). V dropped 2 bases and J dropped 4 bases, with 12 bases sitting between them. Germline lookup yields CDR1 MNHNS and CDR2 SASEGT. The CDR3 spans 14 residues. The CDR3 sequence is CASSERGDGYEQYF. The CDR3, as DNA: TGTGCCAGCAGTGAAAGGGGGGACGGATACGAGCAGTACTTC.

CDR3 sequence reads: CAISNLAGEQFF. CDR3 nucleotides: TGTGCCATTTCTAACCTAGCGGGAGAGCAGTTCTTC. The genes are TRBV10-3 and TRBJ2-1, with 9 bases fitting TRBD2. Germline-derived CDR1 and CDR2 are ENHRY and SYGVKD. This CDR3 region has 12 residues. Trimming removed 9 bases from V and 10 bases from J; junction bases left unmatched: 7.

The chain uses TRBV10-3 and TRBJ1-1; 10 bases line up with TRBD1. Per germline, CDR1 ENHRY and CDR2 SYGVKD. The CDR3 spans 15 residues. Unmatched junction bases numbered 7, after V lost 5 bases and J lost 4 bases. The DNA of the CDR3 is TGTGCCATCAGTACCCGACAGGGGGCGAGCACTGAAGCTTTCTTT. Translation: CAISTRQGASTEAFF.

This clone appeared a few times. This sequence joins TRBV6-1 and TRBJ2-7, with TRBD2 matching 9 bases. The ends lost 3 bases at V and 9 bases at J; junction bases unmatched: 15. CDR3 length equals 16 residues. Germline CDR1 and CDR2: MNHNS and SASEGT. The CDR3 nucleotides are TGTGCCAGCAGTGATTTCCCGGGACTAGCCCTGCTGCGGCAGTACTTC. Its protein is CASSDFPGLALLRQYF.

The chain employs TRBV4-1 and TRBJ2-1, with D perhaps TRBD2 (7 bases). CDR3 size: 16 residues. CDR1 is MGHRA and CDR2 is YSYEKL in the germline V gene. Trimming shortened V by 4 bases and J by 8 bases, and 21 bases separated the two germline ends. The CDR3 here is CASSRALVGGRDEQFF. DNA for the CDR3: TGCGCCAGCAGCCGTGCCCTGGTGGGGGGGCGAGATGAGCAGTTCTTC.

The chain recombines TRBV5-4 with TRBJ2-5; possibly TRBD1 or TRBD2 for D (6 bases each). The CDR3 covers 12 residues. The germline V gene encodes CDR1 SGHNT and CDR2 YYREEE (reference sequence). Between the trimmed V and J ends, which lost 2 bases and 9 bases, there was a span of 11 bases. This CDR3 is CASSFSGAAQYF. As DNA, the CDR3 is TGTGCCAGCAGCTTTTCGGGGGCGGCCCAGTACTTC.

The J gene is TRBJ1-1, the V gene TRBV7-3, with D unclear. The germline V gene encodes CDR1 SGHTA and CDR2 FQGTGA. V was clipped by 2 bases and J by 5 bases, with 9 bases between them. CDR3 length: 13 residues. CDR3 bases: TGTGCCAGCAGCTTATCAGACGTTACTGAAGCTTTCTTT. Translated, it gives CASSLSDVTEAFF.

The chain links TRBV10-2 to TRBJ2-7, with 8 bases matching TRBD2. Trimming at V came to 4 bases and at J to 0 bases, leaving 5 bases not matched to a gene. The CDR3 spans 15 residues. CDR1 WSHSY and CDR2 SAAADI come from the germline V gene. CDR3 DNA: TGCGCCAGCAGTGGCATTCTAGCGGGCTCCTACGAGCAGTACTTC. Translating it yields CASSGILAGSYEQYF.

The chain has TRBV27 and TRBJ2-2; D is possibly TRBD2 (6 bases). Per germline, CDR1 MNHEY and CDR2 SMNVEV (reference sequence). CDR3 length: 18 amino acids. Trimming left V 7 bases short and J 4 bases short, with 25 bases between. The CDR3 bases are TGTGCCAGCAAGCCTGAGTCGAGACTAGGGCGAGCCACCGGGGAGCTGTTTTTT. This sequence encodes CASKPESRLGRATGELFF.

This clone occurred a few times. The rearrangement links TRBV25-1 to TRBJ2-7; D gene uncertain. The CDR3 is made up of 13 amino acids. Germline CDR1 is MGHDK and CDR2 is SYGVNS. V lost 1 base to trimming and J lost 4 bases, with 8 bases between them. The CDR3 sequence: CASSESRFYEQYF. The CDR3 DNA sequence: TGTGCCAGCAGTGAATCGCGTTTTTACGAGCAGTACTTC.

This chain links TRBV6-5 with TRBJ2-4; perhaps TRBD1 as D (6 bases). The CDR3 runs 13 residues. Germline assignment: CDR1 MNHEY and CDR2 SVGAGI. The V end lost 5 bases, the J end lost 3 bases, and 8 bases lay between the germline ends. In DNA, the CDR3 is TGTGCCAGCAGTCAAGGGGGCAAAAACATTCAGTACTTC. Its protein is CASSQGGKNIQYF.

The chain recombines TRBV5-1 with TRBJ2-2, with D possibly called TRBD1 or TRBD2 (6 bases each). The length of the CDR3 is 16 residues. The V end was cut by 6 bases, the J end by 2 bases, with 17 bases between. Germline CDR1 is SGHRS and CDR2 is YFSETQ. The CDR3 DNA reads TGCGCCAGCACCCCCGAGGGGGGTTACAACACCGGGGAGCTGTTTTTT. Residues: CASTPEGGYNTGELFF.

CDR3 nucleotides: TGTGCCAGCAGCTTAGCGACAGGGAAGGGCCAAGAGACCCAGTACTTC. Its translation is CASSLATGKGQETQYF. The rearrangement joins TRBV7-2 to TRBJ2-5; 7 nucleotides line up with TRBD1. Germline CDR1 SGHTA, CDR2 FQGNSA. The ends lost 0 bases at V and 1 base at J; junction bases unmatched: 5. The CDR3 spans 16 residues. The full variable domain, in which reference TRBV7-2 and TRBJ2-5 provide the parts outside the CDR3, is GAGVSQSPSNKVTEKGKDVELRCDPISGHTALYWYRQSLGQGLEFLIYFQGNSAPDKSGLPSDRFSAERTGGSVSTLTIQRTQQEDSAVYLCASSLATGKGQETQYFGPGTRLLVL.

Comment on this clone: The same CDR3 is also encoded by other DNA sequences in this sample. CDR3 region: CASSLAGTEYEQYF. CDR3 nucleotide sequence: TGTGCCAGCAGCTTAGCCGGGACCGAGTACGAGCAGTACTTC. This chain uses TRBV7-9 with TRBJ2-7; D possibly matches TRBD1 or TRBD2 (5 bases each). V was trimmed by 0 bases and J by 4 bases, leaving 10 bases between them. Germline V lookup: CDR1 SEHNR, CDR2 FQNEAQ (reference sequence). The CDR3 is 14 residues long.

This chain links TRBV19 with TRBJ1-2; D might be TRBD1 (5 bases). The CDR3 consists of 14 residues. The V end lost 6 bases, the J end lost 6 bases, and 17 bases lay between the germline ends. CDR1 and CDR2 from the germline V gene are LNHDA and SQIVND (reference sequence). CDR3 in amino acids: CASSSLGTIDGYTF. CDR3 DNA sequence: TGTGCCAGTAGCTCCCTGGGGACGATAGATGGCTACACCTTC.

The chain employs TRBV11-3 and TRBJ2-1; 7 positions agree with TRBD1. The CDR3 covers 14 residues. Trimming took 2 bases from V and 5 from J; bases not matched to a gene: 3. The germline CDR1 and CDR2 sequences are SGHNT and YENEEA. The CDR3 sequence: CASSLQGVDNEQFF. Written as DNA, the CDR3 is TGTGCCAGCAGCTTACAGGGGGTGGACAATGAGCAGTTCTTC.

The rearrangement joins TRBV2 to TRBJ2-5; 12 bases are shared with TRBD2. The CDR3 has 17 amino acids. Germline-derived CDR1 and CDR2 are SNHLY and FYNNEI. V shed 2 bases, J shed 2 bases, and the junction held 6 bases outside the gene matches. The CDR3: CASSEFASGGAQETQYF. Here the CDR3 DNA reads TGTGCCAGCAGTGAATTTGCTAGCGGGGGGGCTCAAGAGACCCAGTACTTC.

Worth noting for this clone: A much larger clonotype is one base distant, so this may be a read error. The CDR3 sequence: CAWGRRLDQETQYF. CDR3 DNA sequence: TGTGCCTGGGGAAGACGGCTCGACCAAGAGACCCAGTACTTC. J is TRBJ2-5 and V is TRBV30; D not resolved. Germline assignment: CDR1 GTSNPN and CDR2 SVGIG (reference sequence). The CDR3 is made up of 14 amino acids. Trimming left V 5 bases short and J 0 bases short, with 13 bases between.

The rearrangement links TRBV6-5 to TRBJ1-2; weak D call: TRBD1 (5 bases). Germline V CDR1 and CDR2: MNHEY, SVGAGI. The V and J ends lost 6 bases and 8 bases respectively, with 22 bases between them. This CDR3 is 15 amino acids long. CDR3 sequence (DNA): TGTGCCAGCAGAAGACAAATCTCAGGGTCGTGGGGCTACACCTTC. Its translation is CASRRQISGSWGYTF.

Comment on this clone: The same CDR3 arises from other DNA sequences in this sample as well. This sequence joins TRBV5-4 and TRBJ1-2; 9 nucleotides match TRBD1. The germline V gene has CDR1 SGHNT and CDR2 YYREEE (reference sequence). CDR3 length: 14 residues. The V gene end was trimmed by 2 bases and the J gene end by 4 bases; junction bases not matched to a gene: 3. The CDR3 region has the DNA TGTGCCAGCAGCTTCCCGGGACAGGGCTATGGCTACACCTTC. Amino acids: CASSFPGQGYGYTF.

The genes are TRBV30 and TRBJ1-2, with D hard to call. Trimming left V 2 bases short and J 5 bases short, with 12 bases between. Germline CDR1 reads GTSNPN; CDR2 reads SVGIG (reference sequence). This CDR3 region has 13 residues. The CDR3 loop is CAWSRSSVYGYTF. The CDR3 coding sequence is TGTGCCTGGAGTAGATCGAGTGTTTATGGCTACACCTTC.

V is TRBV4-1 and J is TRBJ1-4; no clear D gene. CDR3 length: 13 amino acids. Germline-derived CDR1 and CDR2 are MGHRA and YSYEKL. V lost 6 bases and J 5 bases, leaving 10 bases between the germline ends. The CDR3 DNA is TGCGCCAGCAGGGGCCGGACCAATGAAAAACTGTTTTTT. This translates into CASRGRTNEKLFF.

The chain has TRBV7-2 and TRBJ2-6; D ambiguous. The CDR3 length is 16 residues. V was cut by 0 bases and J by 1 base, with 7 bases left in between. Germline loops: CDR1 SGHTA, CDR2 FQGNSA. CDR3 coding DNA: TGTGCCAGCAGCTTAGCGCTGGGATCTGGGGCCAACGTCCTGACTTTC. It yields the protein CASSLALGSGANVLTF.

This clone was picked up a small number of times. CDR3 coding DNA: TGTGCCAGCAGCCTTCTGAACTCTGGGGCCAACGTCCTGACTTTC. Translated, it gives CASSLLNSGANVLTF. The chain is built from TRBV7-3 and TRBJ2-6; no clear D gene. Germline CDR1 is SGHTA and CDR2 is FQGTGA. Trimming cost V 5 bases and J 0 bases, with 8 bases left between them. The CDR3 length is 15 residues.

J is TRBJ2-3 and V is TRBV14; 10 bases line up with TRBD2. In germline, CDR1 is SGHDN, CDR2 FVKESK. This CDR3 has 15 amino acids. V was pared by 6 bases and J by 2 bases, with 5 bases of the junction left unmatched. The CDR3: CASSPSGRATDTQYF. The CDR3 DNA follows: TGTGCCAGCAGTCCGAGCGGGAGGGCCACAGATACGCAGTATTTT.